The 16 T cell receptor beta chains reported below all come from one sample, sequenced in a study of blood T cell repertoires in COVID-19 (dated by TCRdb to 2018 to 2020). The library was prepared using the immunoSEQ multiplex PCR assay. Drawn from immuneACCESS, this table holds only the in-frame rearrangements with V and J called that TCRdb kept. Clones are partly lost; checked studies trace under half to an unresolved V gene and leave the rest unexplained. The sample table shows some 330,000 clones, and around nine tenths are seen once. More than 5% of the sample lies in the top ten. The sample was PBMCs or T cells enriched from blood (not recorded which). Receptor source: a man aged 30 to 39 who had recovered from COVID-19.

The V call is TRBV11-1, the J call TRBJ1-1, with D maybe TRBD1 (5 bases). The CDR3 totals 14 residues. Germline V gene data show CDR1 as SGHAT and CDR2 as FQDESV (reference sequence). With 1 base removed from V and 2 bases from J, the gap between germline ends came to 8 bases. In nucleotides, the CDR3 is TGTGCCAGCAGCTTAGGGGGGGGTAACACTGAAGCTTTCTTT. It encodes CASSLGGGNTEAFF.

The chain recombines TRBV7-9 with TRBJ1-6; unclear D gene. The V gene lost 1 base and the J gene lost 8 bases, with 12 bases spanning the gap. The CDR3 is 15 amino acids. Germline CDR1 SEHNR, CDR2 FQNEAQ (reference sequence). CDR3 nucleotide sequence: TGTGCCAGCAGCTTAGGTAGCCCGACGGATTCACCCCTCCACTTT. Translation gives CASSLGSPTDSPLHF.

This chain joins TRBV15 and TRBJ1-2, with TRBD1 matching over 7 bases. The CDR3 length is 16 residues. Germline assignment: CDR1 LNHNV and CDR2 YYDKDF (reference sequence). V shed 5 bases and J 0 bases; nucleotides not matched to a gene: 9. The CDR3 DNA sequence: TGTGCCACCAGCGAGCGCGGGACAGAAGCTAACTATGGCTACACCTTC. It encodes CATSERGTEANYGYTF.

The chain has TRBV5-1 and TRBJ1-4; D gene ambiguous. The V gene lost 4 bases and the J gene lost 8 bases, with 12 bases spanning the gap. This CDR3 has 13 residues. The V gene's germline CDR1 is SGHRS and CDR2 YFSETQ. The DNA for the CDR3 is TGCGCCAGCAGCCCGATGGGAGGGGAAAAACTGTTTTTT. This encodes CASSPMGGEKLFF.

The chain is built from TRBV7-9 and TRBJ1-5; TRBD1 matches at 8 bases. The ends lost 3 bases at V and 2 bases at J; junction bases unmatched: 0. Germline V gene sequence: CDR1 SEHNR, CDR2 FQNEAQ (reference sequence). CDR3 size: 14 residues. CDR3 sequence (DNA): TGTGCCAGCAGCTTGACAGGGGGCAATCAGCCCCAGCATTTT. As protein: CASSLTGGNQPQHF.

The chain links TRBV7-3 to TRBJ2-1; TRBD1 matches at 9 bases. CDR1 and CDR2 from the germline V gene are SGHTA and FQGTGA. The CDR3 sequence is 15 residues long. V was pared by 4 bases and J by 4 bases, with 5 bases of the junction left unmatched. CDR3 residues: CASSSGQGRYNEQFF. CDR3 bases: TGTGCCAGCAGCTCTGGACAGGGGCGGTACAATGAGCAGTTCTTC.

The chain couples TRBV5-1 to TRBJ2-3, with a tentative D call TRBD1 (6 bases). This CDR3 has 12 residues. V dropped 4 bases and J dropped 5 bases, with 8 bases sitting between them. CDR1 is SGHRS, CDR2 YFSETQ, per germline. CDR3: CASSLQGDTQYF. The DNA of the CDR3 is TGCGCCAGCAGCCTACAGGGAGATACGCAGTATTTT. The whole variable domain, filled in from reference TRBV5-1 and TRBJ2-3, reads KAGVTQTPRYLIKTRGQQVTLSCSPISGHRSVSWYQQTPGQGLQFLFEYFSETQRNKGNFPGRFSGRQFSNSRSEMNVSTLELGDSALYLCASSLQGDTQYFGPGTRLTVL.

The chain recombines TRBV6-1 with TRBJ2-2; no clear D gene. The CDR3 covers 15 residues. The germline V gene encodes CDR1 MNHNS and CDR2 SASEGT. Between the trimmed V and J ends, which lost 1 base and 5 bases, there was a span of 11 bases. CDR3 DNA sequence: TGTGCCAGCAGTGAAGAAGGCAGCAGGACCGGGGAGCTGTTTTTT. This codes for CASSEEGSRTGELFF.

The chain couples TRBV9 to TRBJ2-7; tentatively, D is TRBD2 (6 bases). Germline-derived CDR1 and CDR2 are SGDLS and YYNGEE. The CDR3 has 14 amino acids. Trimming shortened V by 0 bases and J by 5 bases, and 12 bases separated the two germline ends. The CDR3, as DNA: TGTGCCAGCAGCGTAGGAGGGACTCGAAACGAGCAGTACTTC. Its translation is CASSVGGTRNEQYF.

The rearrangement links TRBV14 to TRBJ2-5; D unresolved. The CDR3 totals 13 residues. Trimming removed 0 bases from V and 5 bases from J, with 7 bases in between. Per the germline V gene, CDR1 is SGHDN and CDR2 is FVKESK. The chain's CDR3 is CASSQERRETQYF. CDR3 in DNA: TGTGCCAGCAGCCAAGAACGTCGGGAGACCCAGTACTTC.

V usage is TRBV19 and J usage is TRBJ1-2, with D unclear. This CDR3 has 13 amino acids. Trimming pared 3 bases from V and 3 bases from J, leaving 8 bases between. The germline CDR1 and CDR2 sequences are LNHDA and SQIVND (reference sequence). DNA for the CDR3: TGTGCCAGTAGTATGAGGGCCTACTATGGCTACACCTTC. Its protein product is CASSMRAYYGYTF.

A single count supports this clone. This sequence joins TRBV18 and TRBJ2-3, with D unresolved. The CDR3 is 13 residues long. Germline CDR1 reads KGHSH; CDR2 reads LQKENI. V lost 8 bases to trimming and J lost 6 bases, with 15 bases between them. CDR3 nucleotide sequence: TGTGCCAGCACGAGCGCAATCTTGGATACGCAGTATTTT. This gives the protein CASTSAILDTQYF.

Notes on this clone: Other DNA sequences within the sample encode an identical CDR3. The chain combines TRBV15 with TRBJ1-1; TRBD1 is a possible D gene (5 bases). The germline V gene encodes CDR1 LNHNV and CDR2 YYDKDF (reference sequence). Trimming removed 1 base at V and 3 bases at J, with 9 bases between. The CDR3 is 14 residues long. The CDR3 loop is CATSRGGEDTEAFF. As DNA, the CDR3 is TGTGCCACCAGCAGAGGGGGCGAGGACACTGAAGCTTTCTTT.

The rearrangement joins TRBV28 to TRBJ1-1, with D perhaps matching TRBD1 (6 bases). Between the trimmed V and J ends, which lost 3 bases and 4 bases, there was a span of 18 bases. The length of the CDR3 is 16 residues. The germline V gene has CDR1 MDHEN and CDR2 SYDVKM. The CDR3 sequence: CASSFVGASAPTEAFF. CDR3 sequence (DNA): TGTGCCAGCAGTTTCGTGGGGGCGTCGGCCCCCACTGAAGCTTTCTTT.

The chain has TRBV7-9 and TRBJ1-3; TRBD1 might be the D (6 bases). The germline gives CDR1 SEHNR, CDR2 FQNEAQ (reference sequence). This CDR3 has 19 residues. V was shortened by 7 bases and J by 1 base, with 26 bases between the two germline ends. Here the CDR3 reads CASTLGVGAELVSGNTIYF. In DNA form, the CDR3 reads TGTGCCAGCACTCTTGGAGTGGGGGCGGAATTAGTGTCTGGAAACACCATATATTTT.

Only a few counts were recorded for this clone. The chain employs TRBV9 and TRBJ1-3; D not resolved. Trimming left V 4 bases short and J 1 base short, with 12 bases between. CDR1 and CDR2 from the germline V gene are SGDLS and YYNGEE. The CDR3 consists of 15 residues. This CDR3 reads CASSSEGGSGNTIYF. The CDR3 coding sequence is TGTGCCAGCAGCTCCGAGGGAGGTTCTGGAAACACCATATATTTT.